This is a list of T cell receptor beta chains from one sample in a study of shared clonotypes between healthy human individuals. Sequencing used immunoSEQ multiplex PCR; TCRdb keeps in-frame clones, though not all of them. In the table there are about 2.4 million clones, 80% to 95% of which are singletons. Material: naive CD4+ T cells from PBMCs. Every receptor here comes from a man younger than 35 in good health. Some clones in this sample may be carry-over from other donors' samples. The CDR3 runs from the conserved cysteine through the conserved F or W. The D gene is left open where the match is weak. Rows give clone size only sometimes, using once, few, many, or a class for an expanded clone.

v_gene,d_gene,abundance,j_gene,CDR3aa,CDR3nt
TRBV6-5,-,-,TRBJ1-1,CASSTPGQAFF,TGTGCCAGCAGTACCCCCGGACAAGCTTTCTTT
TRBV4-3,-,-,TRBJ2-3,CASSPDRHTDTQYF,TGCGCCAGCAGCCCTGACAGGCATACAGATACGCAGTATTTT
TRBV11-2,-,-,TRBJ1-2,CASSLLGGQQNYGYTF,TGTGCCAGCAGCTTGTTGGGTGGGCAGCAGAACTATGGCTACACCTTC
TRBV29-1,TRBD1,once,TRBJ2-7,CSASGTGGFYEQYF,TGCAGCGCTTCCGGGACAGGGGGCTTCTACGAGCAGTACTTC
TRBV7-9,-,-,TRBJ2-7,CASSLARGASSYEQYF,TGTGCCAGCAGCTTAGCGCGCGGGGCAAGCTCCTACGAGCAGTACTTC
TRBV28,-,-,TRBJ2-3,CASTRAGGSTDTQYF,TGTGCCAGCACTCGGGCTGGCGGCAGCACAGATACGCAGTATTTT
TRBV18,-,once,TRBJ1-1,CASSPIGKEAFF,TGTGCCAGCTCACCGATTGGGAAAGAAGCTTTCTTT
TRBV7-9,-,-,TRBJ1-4,CASSSTPGHVNEKLFF,TGTGCCAGCAGCTCGACCCCAGGACATGTTAATGAAAAACTGTTTTTT
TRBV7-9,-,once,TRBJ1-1,CASSRVANTEAFF,TGTGCCAGCAGCAGGGTCGCGAACACTGAAGCTTTCTTT
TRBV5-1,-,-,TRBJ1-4,CASSPTTGTDEKLFF,TGCGCCAGCAGCCCAACGACTGGTACCGATGAAAAACTGTTTTTT
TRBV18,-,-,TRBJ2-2,CASSPPGQGNTGELFF,TGTGCCAGCTCACCACCAGGGCAGGGCAACACCGGGGAGCTGTTTTTT
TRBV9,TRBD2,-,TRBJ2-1,CASSVVWTSGQNEQFF,TGTGCCAGCAGCGTAGTGTGGACTAGCGGCCAGAATGAGCAGTTCTTC
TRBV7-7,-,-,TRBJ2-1,CASSLKGGVGEQFF,TGTGCCAGCAGCTTAAAGGGTGGGGTTGGGGAGCAGTTCTTC
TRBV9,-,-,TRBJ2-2,CASSSGRYTGELFF,TGTGCCAGCAGCTCAGGACGCTACACCGGGGAGCTGTTTTTT
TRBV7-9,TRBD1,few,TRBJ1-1,CASSLQGPSNTEAFF,TGTGCCAGCAGCCTACAGGGGCCATCGAACACTGAAGCTTTCTTT
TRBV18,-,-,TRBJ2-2,CASSPSIGGAGTGELFF,TGTGCCAGCTCACCATCGATTGGGGGCGCGGGGACCGGGGAGCTGTTTTTT
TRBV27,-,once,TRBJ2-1,CASSLNPSSYNEQFF,TGTGCCAGCAGTTTAAACCCGAGCTCCTACAATGAGCAGTTCTTC
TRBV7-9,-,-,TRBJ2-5,CASSLVAGLETQYF,TGTGCCAGCAGCTTAGTGGCGGGTCTGGAGACCCAGTACTTC
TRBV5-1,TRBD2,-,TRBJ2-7,CASSLGRVSGRALVEQYF,TGCGCCAGCAGCTTGGGCAGAGTTAGCGGGAGGGCCTTGGTCGAGCAGTACTTC
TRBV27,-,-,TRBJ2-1,CASSLGRRNEQFF,TGTGCCAGCAGTTTAGGCCGGCGGAATGAGCAGTTCTTC
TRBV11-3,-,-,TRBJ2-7,CASSLRGTTSHEQYF,TGTGCCAGCAGCTTAAGAGGGACGACAAGCCACGAGCAGTACTTC
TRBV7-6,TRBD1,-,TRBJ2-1,CASSSRQGRGNEQFF,TGTGCCAGCAGCTCTCGACAGGGACGGGGCAATGAGCAGTTCTTC
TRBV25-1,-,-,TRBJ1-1,CASSFGGGTEAFF,TGTGCCAGCTCATTCGGAGGTGGCACTGAAGCTTTCTTT
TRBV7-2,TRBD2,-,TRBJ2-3,CASSLNVASGRDTQYF,TGTGCCAGCAGCTTAAACGTGGCTAGCGGGAGAGATACGCAGTATTTT
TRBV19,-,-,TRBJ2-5,CASGRWEDETQYF,TGTGCCAGCGGGCGATGGGAGGATGAGACCCAGTACTTC
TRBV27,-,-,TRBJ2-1,CASRERNNEQFF,TGTGCCAGCAGGGAACGGAACAATGAGCAGTTCTTC
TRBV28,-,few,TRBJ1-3,CASNRPSSGNTIYF,TGTGCCAGCAACCGACCCAGCTCTGGAAACACCATATATTTT
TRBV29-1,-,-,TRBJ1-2,CSVVGLLGTADAKYGYTF,TGCAGCGTTGTCGGTCTTCTCGGGACCGCCGATGCTAAATATGGCTACACCTTC
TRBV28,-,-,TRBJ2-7,CASSLYGDPSYEQYF,TGTGCCAGCAGTTTATACGGGGACCCTTCCTACGAGCAGTACTTC
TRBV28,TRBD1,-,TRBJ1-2,CASSYPGQGGAYGYTF,TGTGCCAGCAGTTACCCCGGACAGGGGGGTGCCTATGGCTACACCTTC
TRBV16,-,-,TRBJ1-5,CASSQWEPSNQPQHF,TGTGCCAGCAGCCAATGGGAGCCAAGCAATCAGCCCCAGCATTTT
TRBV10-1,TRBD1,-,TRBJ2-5,CAREGGRDRARETQYF,TGCGCCAGAGAGGGGGGACGGGACAGGGCCCGCGAGACCCAGTACTTC
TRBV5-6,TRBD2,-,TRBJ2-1,CASSLKFGGGAGYNEQFF,TGTGCCAGCAGCTTAAAGTTTGGGGGAGGGGCTGGCTACAATGAGCAGTTCTTC
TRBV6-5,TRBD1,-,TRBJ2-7,CASRRTGEKDYF,TGTGCCAGCAGACGGACAGGGGAGAAGGACTACTTC
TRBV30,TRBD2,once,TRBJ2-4,CAWNGLAGVNIQYF,TGTGCCTGGAATGGACTAGCGGGGGTTAACATTCAGTACTTC
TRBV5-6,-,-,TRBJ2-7,CASSLNGLGDYEQYF,TGTGCCAGCAGCTTGAACGGCCTAGGGGACTACGAGCAGTACTTC
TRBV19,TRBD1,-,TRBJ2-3,CASSIGRTGLTDTQYF,TGTGCCAGTAGTATAGGCCGGACAGGGCTAACAGATACGCAGTATTTT
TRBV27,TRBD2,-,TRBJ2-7,CASSRRGVSPYEQYF,TGTGCCAGCAGTCGCCGGGGGGTGTCTCCCTACGAGCAGTACTTC
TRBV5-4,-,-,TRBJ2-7,CASNTGGGGTYEQYF,TGTGCCAGCAACACCGGGGGAGGGGGCACCTACGAGCAGTACTTC
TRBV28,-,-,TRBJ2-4,CASTKGGWENIQYF,TGTGCCAGCACCAAGGGGGGGTGGGAAAACATTCAGTACTTC
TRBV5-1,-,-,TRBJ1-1,CASSEIPGNTEAFF,TGCGCCAGCAGCGAAATACCGGGCAACACTGAAGCTTTCTTT
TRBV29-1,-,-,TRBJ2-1,CSVEDGMHLVQGQFF,TGCAGCGTTGAAGACGGGATGCATCTGGTACAGGGGCAGTTCTTC
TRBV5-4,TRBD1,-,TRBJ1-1,CASSSRDRRNTEAFF,TGTGCCAGCAGCTCGCGGGACAGGAGAAACACTGAAGCTTTCTTT
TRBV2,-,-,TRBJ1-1,CASSAWGPEAFF,TGTGCCAGCAGTGCGTGGGGCCCTGAAGCTTTCTTT
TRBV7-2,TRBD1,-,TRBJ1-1,CASSPRQGGAEAFF,TGTGCCAGCAGCCCCCGACAGGGAGGCGCTGAAGCTTTCTTT
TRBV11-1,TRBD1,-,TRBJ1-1,CASSLSGGQRLYTEAFF,TGTGCCAGCAGCTTATCGGGGGGACAGAGACTCTACACTGAAGCTTTCTTT
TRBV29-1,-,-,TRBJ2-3,CSVPKASTDTQYF,TGCAGCGTTCCGAAGGCTAGCACAGATACGCAGTATTTT